The next 18 T cell receptor beta chains were all read from a single sample in a study of T-cell memory formation after mild COVID-19. TCRdb reanalysed the 5' RACE reads using MiXCR and keeps one entry per CDR3 protein. This sample carries 550,000 to 600,000 distinct CDR3 sequences, 17% of them seen once, and the ten largest clones take around 7.8%. Specimen: PBMCs or a T cell subset sorted from them (not recorded which). Receptors were obtained from an adult woman who had mild COVID-19 (a few samples of this study predate the infection). Cell type and time point are not known.

This clonotype was picked up a small number of times. V is TRBV7-2 and J is TRBJ2-5, with D possibly TRBD2 on 5 matching bases. V lost 5 bases, J lost 5 bases, and 18 bases lay in between. The CDR3 contains 15 residues. The germline V gene has CDR1 SGHTA and CDR2 FQGNSA. The CDR3, as DNA: TGTGCCAGCAGCCCAGGAGGCACTGGTGGGGAGACCCAGTACTTC. Translating it yields CASSPGGTGGETQYF.

This clonotype was counted only a few times. V is TRBV7-9 and J is TRBJ2-3; D remains unclear. V dropped 5 bases and J dropped 0 bases, with 15 bases sitting between them. The germline CDR1 and CDR2 sequences are SEHNR and FQNEAQ (reference sequence). The CDR3 contains 16 residues. As DNA, the CDR3 is TGTGCCAGCAGCGGGAAAGAGCGTACTAGCACAGATACGCAGTATTTT. As protein: CASSGKERTSTDTQYF.

This clonotype showed up just a few times. CDR3 coding DNA: TGTGCCAGCAGGGATGACAGGCCAGGGGAGTACTTC. Residues: CASRDDRPGEYF. V is TRBV2 and J is TRBJ2-7, with D tentatively TRBD1 (6 bases). The CDR3 totals 12 residues. Trimming removed 6 bases at V and 11 bases at J, with 17 bases between. The germline V gene has CDR1 SNHLY and CDR2 FYNNEI.

The gene calls are TRBV24-1 and TRBJ1-2; 7 positions match TRBD1. The CDR3 is 12 residues long. Germline loops: CDR1 KGHDR, CDR2 SFDVKD. J gave up 7 bases and V 6 bases, and 4 bases lay outside the gene matches. The CDR3 sequence is CATSLQGFGYTF. In DNA form, the CDR3 reads TGTGCCACCAGTTTACAGGGGTTTGGCTACACCTTC.

The chain uses TRBV3-1 and TRBJ2-3, with D hard to call. This CDR3 comprises 15 residues. The germline V gene has CDR1 LGHDT and CDR2 YNNKEL (reference sequence). Trimming took off 4 bases at V and 2 bases at J, with 13 bases between the two ends. CDR3 DNA sequence: TGTGCCAGCAGCCCCAGTGCCGTCCACACAGATACGCAGTATTTT. Amino acid sequence: CASSPSAVHTDTQYF.

This clonotype came up a few times. J is TRBJ2-1 and V is TRBV9; D is possibly TRBD2 (5 bases). V lost 3 bases and J 7 bases, leaving 20 bases between the germline ends. The CDR3 is 16 residues long. From germline, CDR1 is SGDLS and CDR2 YYNGEE. This chain's CDR3 is CASSARPDFGLNEQFF. CDR3 coding DNA: TGTGCCAGCAGCGCCCGACCGGACTTTGGTCTAAATGAGCAGTTCTTC.

This clonotype has only a few counts. The chain employs TRBV11-2 and TRBJ2-1, with TRBD2 matching 8 bases. The junction had 2 bases not matched to a gene; V was cut back by 4 bases and J by 9 bases. The CDR3 sequence is 12 residues long. CDR1 is SGHAT, CDR2 FQNNGV, per germline. The CDR3 loop reads CASSSGRGEQFF. The CDR3 nucleotides are TGTGCCAGCAGCTCCGGGAGGGGTGAGCAGTTCTTC.

This clonotype was recorded only once. The CDR3 DNA sequence: TGTGCCAGCAGCTTGGCCGCCCGGGGGGGCATAGATACGCAGTATTTT. It is translated as CASSLAARGGIDTQYF. V is TRBV5-4 and J is TRBJ2-3, with TRBD2 matching 8 bases. V trimming: 0 bases; J trimming: 5 bases; junction bases outside the gene matches: 8. Per the germline V gene, CDR1 is SGHNT and CDR2 is YYREEE (reference sequence). The CDR3 spans 16 residues.

The rearrangement links TRBV18 to TRBJ2-1; D may be TRBD2 (5 bases). The CDR3 sequence is 15 residues long. With 4 bases removed from V and 3 bases from J, the gap between germline ends came to 13 bases. CDR1 is KGHSH, CDR2 LQKENI, per germline. CDR3 loop: CASSRLEAGYNEQFF. DNA for the CDR3: TGTGCCAGCTCACGTTTGGAGGCGGGCTACAATGAGCAGTTCTTC.

A few counts support this clonotype. The chain links TRBV12-3 or TRBV12-4 to TRBJ2-3; tentatively, D is TRBD1 or TRBD2 (5 bases each). This CDR3 has 14 amino acids. V was clipped by 1 base and J by 2 bases, with 7 bases between them. CDR3 residues: CASSLGDHTDTQYF. CDR3 DNA: TGTGCCAGCAGTTTAGGGGACCACACAGATACGCAGTATTTT.

This rearrangement joins TRBV19 to TRBJ1-5, with D possibly being TRBD1 (5 bases). The CDR3 is 17 residues long. Germline assignment: CDR1 LNHDA and CDR2 SQIVND (reference sequence). V was shortened by 3 bases and J by 0 bases, with 15 bases between the two germline ends. The CDR3 DNA is TGTGCCAGTAGTATTGGGGCAGGTCGCCCTAGCAATCAGCCCCAGCATTTT. Translating it yields CASSIGAGRPSNQPQHF.

This clonotype was counted many times. The rearrangement links TRBV4-3 to TRBJ2-7, with 7 bases identical to TRBD2. CDR1 is LGHNA, CDR2 YSLEER, per germline. J gave up 6 bases and V 4 bases, and 12 bases lay outside the gene matches. This CDR3 comprises 15 residues. The CDR3 sequence is CASSPSGGSPGEQYF. In DNA form, the CDR3 reads TGCGCCAGCAGCCCCTCCGGGGGGTCGCCTGGCGAGCAGTACTTC.

The chain recombines TRBV10-3 with TRBJ1-1; the match to TRBD1 covers 9 bases. With V trimmed by 7 bases and J by 3 bases, 9 bases remained unmatched. Germline loops: CDR1 ENHRY, CDR2 SYGVKD. This CDR3 has 15 residues. Here the CDR3 DNA reads TGTGCCATCACAAGTGGGACAGGGAAAGACACTGAAGCTTTCTTT. Its protein is CAITSGTGKDTEAFF.

This clonotype was counted only a few times. J is TRBJ2-7 and V is TRBV5-1, with a tentative D call TRBD2 (5 bases). This CDR3 is built from 15 residues. Germline V gene lookup returns CDR1 SGHRS and CDR2 YFSETQ. V lost 0 bases and J lost 2, with 12 bases in between. The CDR3 is CASSLAAGGTYEQYF. The CDR3, as DNA: TGCGCCAGCAGCTTGGCGGCAGGAGGCACCTACGAGCAGTACTTC.

J is TRBJ2-7 and V is TRBV12-3 or TRBV12-4; TRBD2 matches at 10 bases. V gave up 1 base and J gave up 4 bases; unmatched junction bases: 7. This CDR3 region has 16 residues. CDR3 loop: CASSLVSGAGGYEQYF. The CDR3 DNA reads as TGTGCCAGCAGTTTAGTATCCGGAGCGGGAGGGTACGAGCAGTACTTC.

This clonotype was counted a few times. The chain is built from TRBV7-9 and TRBJ2-2, with a possible D match to TRBD2 (6 bases). Per germline, CDR1 SEHNR and CDR2 FQNEAQ (reference sequence). The CDR3 sequence is 16 residues long. V was pared by 7 bases and J by 5 bases, with 20 bases between. CDR3 bases: TGTGCCAGCACCTCACCCCCGGGAGACGGGACCGGGGAGCTGTTTTTT. This sequence encodes CASTSPPGDGTGELFF. Filled out from reference TRBV7-9 and TRBJ2-2, the complete variable domain reads DTGVSQNPRHKITKRGQNVTFRCDPISEHNRLYWYRQTLGQGPEFLTYFQNEAQLEKSRLLSDRFSAERPKGSFSTLEIQRTEQGDSAMYLCASTSPPGDGTGELFFGEGSRLTVL.

The genes are TRBV7-9 and TRBJ2-7; TRBD2 agrees at 8 bases. Germline V gene sequence: CDR1 SEHNR, CDR2 FQNEAQ (reference sequence). This CDR3 spans 15 amino acids. The V gene end was trimmed by 5 bases and the J gene end by 3 bases; junction bases not matched to a gene: 9. The CDR3 spells CASSRSGGTIYEQYF. Written as DNA, the CDR3 is TGTGCCAGCAGCCGATCGGGGGGGACTATCTACGAGCAGTACTTC.

In this sample, this clonotype turned up many times. This chain connects TRBV7-3 to TRBJ1-2, with unresolved D. The CDR3 totals 13 residues. V was shortened by 1 base and J by 4 bases, with 7 bases between the two germline ends. The germline CDR1 and CDR2 sequences are SGHTA and FQGTGA. CDR3 in amino acids: CASSLNPGYGYTF. The CDR3 DNA sequence: TGTGCCAGCAGCTTAAATCCCGGCTATGGCTACACCTTC. Using reference TRBV7-3 and TRBJ1-2 for the parts outside the CDR3, the full variable domain is GAGVSQTPSNKVTEKGKYVELRCDPISGHTALYWYRQSLGQGPEFLIYFQGTGAADDSGLPNDRFFAVRPEGSVSTLKIQRTERGDSAVYLCASSLNPGYGYTFGSGTRLTVV.